Listed below are T cell receptor beta chains from one sample, sequenced in a study of shared clonotypes between healthy human individuals. Sequenced by immunoSEQ multiplex PCR; TCRdb stores in-frame clones only, minus some. The sample lists some 1.4 million clones, about 96% seen once, with roughly 1.2% in the top ten. Sequencing input: naive CD4+ T cells sorted from blood. Every receptor here comes from a man aged 25 to 40 in good health. Both conserved end residues are part of each CDR3. D genes are given only for firm matches. Clone size is stated in some rows and not others, as once, few, many or a class when expanded.

once,TRBV2,TRBD1,TRBJ2-7,CASRGTGGYEQYF,TGTGCCAGCAGAGGGACAGGGGGCTACGAGCAGTACTTC
NA,TRBV2,NA,TRBJ2-3,CASGVDSTDTQYF,TGTGCCAGCGGGGTTGACAGCACAGATACGCAGTATTTT
few,TRBV7-2,TRBD1,TRBJ1-2,CASSFKGQGPGYTF,TGTGCCAGCAGCTTTAAAGGACAGGGGCCTGGCTACACCTTC
once,TRBV5-1,TRBD2,TRBJ2-5,CASAVPGGEETQYF,TGCGCCAGCGCTGTCCCGGGAGGCGAGGAGACCCAGTACTTC
NA,TRBV5-1,TRBD2,TRBJ2-5,CASSLAGSGRWQETQYF,TGCGCCAGCAGCTTGGCGGGTAGCGGGAGGTGGCAGGAGACCCAGTACTTC
NA,TRBV9,TRBD2,TRBJ2-3,CASSVVPGLAGVTDTQYF,TGTGCCAGCAGCGTCGTCCCGGGACTAGCGGGGGTCACAGATACGCAGTATTTT
NA,TRBV19,TRBD2,TRBJ2-1,CASRRLGTSGRSSYNEQFF,TGTGCCAGTAGGCGTTTAGGGACTAGCGGGAGGAGCTCCTACAATGAGCAGTTCTTC
NA,TRBV29-1,NA,TRBJ1-5,CSVLRGRYSNQPQHF,TGCAGCGTTCTCCGGGGGCGGTATAGCAATCAGCCCCAGCATTTT
NA,TRBV6-5,TRBD2,TRBJ2-3,CASAATSGRIDTQYF,TGTGCCAGCGCTGCTACTAGCGGGAGGATAGATACGCAGTATTTT
NA,TRBV11-3,NA,TRBJ2-5,CASSLRGRVLETQYF,TGTGCCAGCAGCTTAAGGGGTAGGGTCTTAGAGACCCAGTACTTC
NA,TRBV11-2,NA,TRBJ1-1,CASSLERGPNTEAFF,TGTGCCAGCAGCTTAGAAAGGGGCCCGAACACTGAAGCTTTCTTT
once,TRBV14,NA,TRBJ1-2,CASSQVRVYGYTF,TGTGCCAGCAGCCAAGTGAGGGTCTATGGCTACACCTTC
NA,TRBV14,NA,TRBJ2-6,CASSQVGANVLTF,TGTGCCAGCAGCCAAGTTGGGGCCAACGTCCTGACTTTC
NA,TRBV29-1,TRBD1,TRBJ2-5,CSVDRGRGETQYF,TGCAGCGTTGACAGGGGGCGTGGGGAGACCCAGTACTTC
NA,TRBV7-3,TRBD1,TRBJ1-1,CASSLRGGPMNTEAFF,TGTGCCAGCAGCTTAAGAGGGGGCCCCATGAACACTGAAGCTTTCTTT
once,TRBV28,NA,TRBJ1-1,CAIGLNTEAFF,TGTGCCATAGGACTGAACACTGAAGCTTTCTTT
NA,TRBV6-6,NA,TRBJ2-7,CASSRRVIYEQYF,TGTGCCAGCAGTCGCAGGGTCATCTACGAGCAGTACTTC
NA,TRBV5-4,TRBD2,TRBJ2-5,CASSQSGRQETQYF,TGTGCCAGCAGCCAAAGCGGGAGACAAGAGACCCAGTACTTC
NA,TRBV29-1,NA,TRBJ2-7,CSVEAESYEQYF,TGCAGCGTTGAAGCGGAGTCCTACGAGCAGTACTTC
NA,TRBV9,NA,TRBJ2-7,CASSLWRDKPYEQYF,TGTGCCAGCAGCCTTTGGCGGGACAAACCCTACGAGCAGTACTTC
NA,TRBV28,NA,TRBJ1-1,CASRPSGRGDTEAFF,TGTGCCAGCAGGCCGAGTGGGAGGGGAGACACTGAAGCTTTCTTT
NA,TRBV28,TRBD1,TRBJ1-5,CASSRQGAGQPQHF,TGTGCCAGCAGCAGACAGGGGGCAGGTCAGCCCCAGCATTTT
NA,TRBV28,TRBD1,TRBJ2-7,CASSLAGQGPYEQYF,TGTGCCAGCAGTTTAGCCGGACAGGGGCCCTACGAGCAGTACTTC
NA,TRBV10-1,TRBD2,TRBJ2-2,CASSPWTSGGNTGELFF,TGCGCCAGCAGTCCATGGACTAGCGGGGGTAACACCGGGGAGCTGTTTTTT
NA,TRBV5-1,TRBD1,TRBJ2-7,CASSPRQGNYEQYF,TGCGCCAGCAGCCCACGACAGGGAAACTACGAGCAGTACTTC
NA,TRBV5-6,NA,TRBJ1-4,CASSLVAGEKLFF,TGTGCCAGCAGCTTGGTGGCCGGTGAAAAACTGTTTTTT
NA,TRBV10-3,NA,TRBJ2-4,CATAEGKGIQYF,TGTGCCACAGCGGAGGGAAAGGGCATTCAGTACTTC
NA,TRBV9,NA,TRBJ2-3,CASSSRGVATDTQYF,TGTGCCAGCAGCTCTAGGGGGGTTGCGACAGATACGCAGTATTTT
NA,TRBV6-1,NA,TRBJ2-1,CASSESGTKFGARVGHNEQFF,TGTGCCAGCAGTGAAAGTGGAACGAAATTCGGAGCCAGGGTCGGCCACAATGAGCAGTTCTTC
few,TRBV7-2,TRBD1,TRBJ1-4,CASSPRTGLTNEKLFF,TGTGCCAGCAGCCCTCGGACAGGCTTAACTAATGAAAAACTGTTTTTT
NA,TRBV19,NA,TRBJ2-7,CASSITSGLYEQYF,TGTGCCAGTAGTATAACGTCAGGCCTCTACGAGCAGTACTTC
NA,TRBV30,TRBD2,TRBJ2-7,CAWSVLGGYEQYF,TGTGCCTGGAGTGTACTGGGAGGGTACGAGCAGTACTTC
NA,TRBV28,NA,TRBJ2-1,CASSPDYAETYNEQFF,TGTGCCAGCAGCCCCGACTACGCGGAAACCTACAATGAGCAGTTCTTC
NA,TRBV18,TRBD2,TRBJ2-3,CASSPTGTSGPDTQYF,TGTGCCAGCTCACCTACCGGGACTAGCGGACCAGATACGCAGTATTTT
once,TRBV19,TRBD1,TRBJ2-1,CASSTIRDRDYNEQFF,TGTGCCAGTAGCACTATCCGGGACAGGGACTACAATGAGCAGTTCTTC
NA,TRBV15,TRBD2,TRBJ2-5,CATSRFGGGPEPQYF,TGTGCCACCAGCCGGTTTGGGGGAGGGCCTGAGCCCCAGTACTTC
NA,TRBV19,NA,TRBJ1-2,CASKGSNYGYTF,TGTGCCAGTAAAGGATCTAACTATGGCTACACCTTC
NA,TRBV2,TRBD2,TRBJ2-3,CASSRSGTYTDTQYF,TGTGCCAGCTCTCGAAGCGGGACCTACACAGATACGCAGTATTTT
once,TRBV11-2,NA,TRBJ1-2,CASSQQEGDNYGYTF,TGTGCCAGCAGCCAACAGGAAGGGGACAACTATGGCTACACCTTC
NA,TRBV5-4,TRBD1,TRBJ2-3,CASSPGTGLHTQYF,TGTGCCAGCAGCCCAGGGACAGGGCTTCATACGCAGTATTTT
NA,TRBV5-1,TRBD1,TRBJ1-1,CASSLPKQGAGTEAFF,TGCGCCAGCAGCTTACCAAAACAGGGGGCGGGAACTGAAGCTTTCTTT
NA,TRBV10-2,TRBD1,TRBJ1-1,CASRGTGKNTEAFF,TGCGCCAGCAGGGGGACAGGGAAGAACACTGAAGCTTTCTTT
NA,TRBV10-2,TRBD2,TRBJ2-7,CASSEPPESGSPHEQYF,TGCGCCAGCAGTGAGCCCCCAGAGAGCGGGAGTCCCCACGAGCAGTACTTC
NA,TRBV18,TRBD1,TRBJ2-2,CASSLGQGANTGELFF,TGTGCCAGCTCGCTGGGACAGGGGGCGAACACCGGGGAGCTGTTTTTT
NA,TRBV28,TRBD1,TRBJ2-7,CASSLEDRVVHEQYF,TGTGCCAGCAGTTTGGAGGACAGGGTAGTCCACGAGCAGTACTTC
few,TRBV28,TRBD1,TRBJ1-2,CASSFSSTGGNYGYTF,TGTGCCAGCAGTTTCTCTTCGACAGGGGGAAACTATGGCTACACCTTC